This TCR beta chain appears in the sequencing data of a study of regulatory T cells in long-lasting Graves disease. Findings of the study overall: Accuracy may have been reduced by the small sample size. Favored gene segments in persistent disease were TRBV28, TRBJ1-2 and TRBJ2-5.

The authors built TCR beta libraries using iRepertoire HTBI primers and Arm-PCR of CDR3 regions. TCRdb re-derived calls from the multiplex PCR reads in MiXCR, one entry per CDR3 protein. The table lists roughly 520,000 distinct CDR3 sequences, about 12% of them singletons. The germline V gene encodes CDR1 SGHRS and CDR2 YFSETQ. The CDR3 extends over 16 amino acids. V gave up 0 bases and J gave up 4 bases; unmatched junction bases: 8. Time point of the sample: newly diagnosed GD, antithyroid drugs for less than 3 months. The TCR library was prepared using RNA isolated from PBMCs. This clonotype was observed at least ten times. The antigen is undetermined. These sequences were also reported in another study, on T cells in Graves' hyperthyroidism and ophthalmopathy. That source reports: Absent ophthalmopathy progression within 18 months defined stable Graves' hyperthyroidism.

The chain links TRBV5-1 to TRBJ1-1, with 8 positions matching TRBD1. The sequence was obtained from a woman aged 25-40 years with Graves disease. The sample here was peripheral blood mononuclear cells (PBMCs), taken at new diagnosis, from a patient treated with antithyroid drugs. The DNA for the CDR3 is TGCGCCAGCAGCTTGGGGGCAGGGGGCGAAAGCACTGAAGCTTTCTTT. Amino acid sequence: CASSLGAGGESTEAFF.